The clone carrying this T cell receptor (beta chain) was recorded once. Its target is unknown. PCR was performed using 60 Vbeta and 13 Jbeta primers. The method was immunoSEQ multiplex PCR; TCRdb's version includes in-frame clones alone and lacks a portion of them. The data hold 95,000 to 110,000 clones, with around three quarters observed a single time. Looked up from germline, CDR1 is MRHNA and CDR2 is SNTAGT. The CDR3 has 15 residues. Trimming pared 1 base from V and 4 bases from J, leaving 11 bases between. The data belong to a study of cytomegalovirus exposure and HLA in healthy donors. Whole-study findings and limits: Many donors carried some public TCRs, although rarity characterized most TCR sequences.

The chain recombines TRBV6-4 with TRBJ1-5; no reliable D call. This sequence originates from a man aged 25-40 years in good health and CMV-seronegative. Sequences were obtained from PBMCs. The CDR3 region is CASSDFPFLNQPQHF. The CDR3, as DNA: TGTGCCAGCAGTGACTTTCCGTTTTTAAATCAGCCCCAGCATTTT.